The 18 T cell receptor beta chains below were found in one sample sequenced in a study of cytomegalovirus exposure and HLA in healthy donors. 13 Jbeta primers and 60 Vbeta primers were used for the PCR. TCRdb's table, derived via immunoSEQ multiplex PCR, lists solely in-frame clones and lacks some. Altogether approximately 100,000 clones are present, about 68% being singletons, with the ten largest covering approximately 14%. The sample consisted of PBMCs. These TCRs come from a male donor in good health and CMV-seropositive.

The chain couples TRBV19 to TRBJ2-3; D gene ambiguous. The CDR3 has 12 amino acids. Germline V gene data show CDR1 as LNHDA and CDR2 as SQIVND (reference sequence). V was pared by 10 bases and J by 7 bases, with 15 bases between. The CDR3 bases are TGTGCCACCCTCTCGTCCGGTAATACGCAGTATTTT. Amino acids: CATLSSGNTQYF.

This clone was detected once. This sequence joins TRBV6-1 and TRBJ1-2, with no clear D. CDR1 and CDR2 (germline): MNHNS, SASEGT. This CDR3 contains 15 residues. Trimming stripped 0 bases from V and 3 bases from J, with 11 bases between. CDR3 bases: TGTGCCAGCAGTGAAGCGCAATGGGAGTACTATGGCTACACCTTC. Translated, it gives CASSEAQWEYYGYTF.

This clone was counted a few times. This sequence joins TRBV11-3 and TRBJ2-1; 8 bases fit TRBD2. With V trimmed by 4 bases and J by 2 bases, 1 base remained unmatched. This CDR3 spans 14 amino acids. Germline lookup yields CDR1 SGHNT and CDR2 YENEEA. The CDR3 protein is CASSSAGAYNEQFF. CDR3 sequence (DNA): TGTGCCAGCAGCTCAGCGGGGGCCTACAATGAGCAGTTCTTC.

The rearrangement uses TRBV11-3 and TRBJ1-1, with 9 positions matching TRBD1. Losses at the gene ends were 5 bases for V and 9 bases for J; bases not matched to a gene: 16. The CDR3 sequence is 16 residues long. CDR1 and CDR2 from the germline V gene are SGHNT and YENEEA. The chain's CDR3 is CASSATGGAFEIKAFF. DNA of the CDR3: TGTGCCAGCAGCGCCACAGGGGGCGCGTTCGAAATAAAAGCTTTCTTT.

The chain carries TRBV14 and TRBJ2-3; tentative D call: TRBD2 (6 bases). Germline V lookup: CDR1 SGHDN, CDR2 FVKESK. The length of the CDR3 is 16 residues. Trimming shortened V by 0 bases and J by 4 bases, and 14 bases separated the two germline ends. CDR3: CASSQDSGRNADTQYF. The CDR3 nucleotides read TGTGCCAGCAGCCAAGATTCTGGGAGGAACGCAGATACGCAGTATTTT.

This rearrangement joins TRBV2 to TRBJ1-5; 10 nucleotides agree with TRBD1. CDR1 is SNHLY, CDR2 FYNNEI, per germline. The CDR3 runs to 19 residues. Trimming removed 7 bases from V and 0 bases from J; junction bases left unmatched: 15. CDR3 protein: CASTPVAGTGEYSNQPQHF. The CDR3 DNA is TGTGCCAGCACCCCAGTGGCCGGGACAGGGGAATATAGCAATCAGCCCCAGCATTTT.

V is TRBV2 and J is TRBJ2-7; weak D call: TRBD1 (7 bases). CDR1 SNHLY and CDR2 FYNNEI come from the germline V gene. The CDR3 is 14 residues long. V shed 11 bases and J shed 2 bases, with 19 bases lying between them. The CDR3 is CAGGGSGTAYEQYF. The CDR3 nucleotides are TGTGCCGGGGGAGGATCCGGGACAGCCTACGAGCAGTACTTC.

The V and J genes are TRBV5-1 and TRBJ2-7, with D perhaps matching TRBD2 (5 bases). CDR1 and CDR2 (germline): SGHRS, YFSETQ. V gave up 2 bases and J gave up 4 bases, with 10 bases separating them. The CDR3 runs 13 residues. For the CDR3, the DNA is TGCGCCAGCAGCTTCGGAGGTGGGTACGAGCAGTACTTC. Protein product: CASSFGGGYEQYF.

V usage is TRBV19 and J usage is TRBJ2-1; a weak D match, TRBD2 (6 bases). Germline V CDR1 and CDR2: LNHDA, SQIVND (reference sequence). The CDR3 runs to 14 residues. The V end was cut by 5 bases, the J end by 7 bases, with 15 bases between. CDR3 coding DNA: TGTGCCAGTAGTGTCCCGGGACTCCAAAATGAGCAGTTCTTC. It translates to CASSVPGLQNEQFF.

V usage is TRBV5-1 and J usage is TRBJ2-5, with TRBD2 as a possible D gene (5 bases). Germline V CDR1 and CDR2: SGHRS, YFSETQ. Trimming pared 4 bases from V and 3 bases from J, leaving 13 bases between. This CDR3 contains 14 residues. The CDR3 DNA reads as TGCGCCAGCAGCCCCCAGCGGAAAGAAGAGACCCAGTACTTC. It encodes CASSPQRKEETQYF.

V is TRBV13 and J is TRBJ2-7, with 7 bases fitting TRBD2. The germline gives CDR1 PRHDT, CDR2 FYEKMQ (reference sequence). The CDR3 is made up of 14 amino acids. Trimming took 0 bases from V and 6 from J; bases not matched to a gene: 5. The chain's CDR3 is CASSLGLGGGEQYF. CDR3 coding DNA: TGTGCCAGCAGCTTAGGCCTGGGGGGGGGCGAGCAGTACTTC. The entire variable domain, with the rest obtained from reference TRBV13 and TRBJ2-7, is as follows: AAGVIQSPRHLIKEKRETATLKCYPIPRHDTVYWYQQGPGQDPQFLISFYEKMQSDKGSIPDRFSAQQFSDYHSELNMSSLELGDSALYFCASSLGLGGGEQYFGPGTRLTVT.

The CDR3 here is CATSRGDGEQGNEQFF. Here the CDR3 DNA reads TGTGCCACCAGCAGAGGGGACGGGGAGCAGGGGAATGAGCAGTTCTTC. V gene TRBV15 combines with J gene TRBJ2-1; possibly TRBD1 for D (6 bases). The V end lost 1 base, the J end lost 7 bases, and 17 bases lay between the germline ends. The CDR3 runs to 16 residues. CDR1 is LNHNV and CDR2 is YYDKDF in the germline V gene (reference sequence).

The V call is TRBV28, the J call TRBJ2-5, with 8 nucleotides matching TRBD2. V lost 5 bases to trimming and J lost 6 bases; unmatched junction nucleotides: 11. The CDR3 length is 15 residues. CDR1 and CDR2 (germline): MDHEN, SYDVKM. CDR3 region: CASSLRGGRVKTQYF. The CDR3 DNA reads TGTGCCAGCAGTCTACGGGGGGGACGGGTGAAGACCCAGTACTTC.

This chain connects TRBV7-9 to TRBJ2-7; 7 bases are shared with TRBD1. The V and J ends lost 5 bases and 2 bases, in that order; junction bases with no gene match: 9. Looked up from germline, CDR1 is SEHNR and CDR2 is FQNEAQ (reference sequence). The CDR3 extends over 15 amino acids. The CDR3 loop reads CASSPATGLTYEQYF. CDR3 sequence (DNA): TGTGCCAGCAGCCCCGCGACAGGGTTAACCTACGAGCAGTACTTC.

This chain uses TRBV2 with TRBJ1-6, with a weak D call TRBD1 (5 bases). This CDR3 has 17 amino acids. With 4 bases removed from V and 2 bases from J, the gap between germline ends came to 15 bases. Germline V gene data show CDR1 as SNHLY and CDR2 as FYNNEI. CDR3 residues: CASSGNNRFPYNSPLHF. CDR3 nucleotides: TGTGCCAGCAGTGGGAACAACAGGTTTCCCTATAATTCACCCCTCCACTTT.

This clone was detected a few times. The chain uses TRBV29-1 and TRBJ1-2; D might be TRBD1 (5 bases). The germline V gene has CDR1 SQVTM and CDR2 ANQGSEA. This CDR3 region has 15 residues. Trimming shortened V by 2 bases and J by 0 bases, and 13 bases separated the two germline ends. The CDR3 coding sequence is TGCAGCGTTGAACCTTTTGACAGTGCTAACTATGGCTACACCTTC. Its protein is CSVEPFDSANYGYTF. The whole variable domain, filled in from reference TRBV29-1 and TRBJ1-2, reads SAVISQKPSRDICQRGTSLTIQCQVDSQVTMMFWYRQQPGQSLTLIATANQGSEATYESGFVIDKFPISRPNLTFSTLTVSNMSPEDSSIYLCSVEPFDSANYGYTFGSGTRLTVV.

This rearrangement joins TRBV19 to TRBJ1-5, with 7 bases lining up with TRBD1. The germline gives CDR1 LNHDA, CDR2 SQIVND (reference sequence). J lost 2 bases, V lost 3 bases, and 1 base had no gene match. The CDR3 consists of 14 residues. The CDR3 loop is CASSMDRRNQPQHF. DNA for the CDR3: TGTGCCAGTAGTATGGACAGGCGCAATCAGCCCCAGCATTTT. The full variable domain, its missing parts supplied by reference TRBV19 and TRBJ1-5, is DGGITQSPKYLFRKEGQNVTLSCEQNLNHDAMYWYRQDPGQGLRLIYYSQIVNDFQKGDIAEGYSVSREKKESFPLTVTSAQKNPTAFYLCASSMDRRNQPQHFGDGTRLSIL.

The chain employs TRBV4-1 and TRBJ2-7, with TRBD2 matching over 8 bases. CDR3 length: 14 residues. Germline loops: CDR1 MGHRA, CDR2 YSYEKL. V dropped 8 bases and J dropped 0; count of bases not matched to a gene: 6. In DNA form, the CDR3 reads TGCGCCAGCCAGGGCGGGGGGCTCTCCTACGAGCAGTACTTC. It yields the protein CASQGGGLSYEQYF.